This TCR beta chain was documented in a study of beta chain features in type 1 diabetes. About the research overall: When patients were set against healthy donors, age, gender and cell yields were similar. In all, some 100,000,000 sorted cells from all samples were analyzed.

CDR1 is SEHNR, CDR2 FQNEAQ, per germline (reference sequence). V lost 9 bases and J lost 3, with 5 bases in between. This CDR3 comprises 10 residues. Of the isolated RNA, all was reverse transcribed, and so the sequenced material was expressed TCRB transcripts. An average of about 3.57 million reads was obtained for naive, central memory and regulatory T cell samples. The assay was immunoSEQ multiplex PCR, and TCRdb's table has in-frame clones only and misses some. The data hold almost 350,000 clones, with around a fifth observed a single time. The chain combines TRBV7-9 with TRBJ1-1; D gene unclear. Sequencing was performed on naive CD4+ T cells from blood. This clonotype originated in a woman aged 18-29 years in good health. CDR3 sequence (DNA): TGTGCCAGTCTGTACACTGAAGCTTTCTTT. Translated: CASLYTEAFF.